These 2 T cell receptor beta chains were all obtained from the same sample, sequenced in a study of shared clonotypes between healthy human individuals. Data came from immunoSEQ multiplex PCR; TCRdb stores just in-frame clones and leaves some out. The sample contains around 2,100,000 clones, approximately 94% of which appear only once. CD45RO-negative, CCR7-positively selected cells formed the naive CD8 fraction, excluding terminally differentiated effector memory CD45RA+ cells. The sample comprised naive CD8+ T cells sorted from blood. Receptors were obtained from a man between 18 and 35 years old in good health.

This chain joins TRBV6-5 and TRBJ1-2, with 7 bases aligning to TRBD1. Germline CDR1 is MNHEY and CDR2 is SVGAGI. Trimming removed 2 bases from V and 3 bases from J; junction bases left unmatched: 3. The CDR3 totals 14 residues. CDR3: CASSYDRAYYGYTF. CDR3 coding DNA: TGTGCCAGCAGTTACGACAGGGCTTACTATGGCTACACCTTC.

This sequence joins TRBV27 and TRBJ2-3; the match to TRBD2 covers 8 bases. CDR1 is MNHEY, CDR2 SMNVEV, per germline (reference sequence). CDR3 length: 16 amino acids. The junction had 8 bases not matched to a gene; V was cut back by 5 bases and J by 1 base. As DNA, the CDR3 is TGTGCCAGCAGTCCCGAGCGGGGGATAGGCACAGATACGCAGTATTTT. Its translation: CASSPERGIGTDTQYF.